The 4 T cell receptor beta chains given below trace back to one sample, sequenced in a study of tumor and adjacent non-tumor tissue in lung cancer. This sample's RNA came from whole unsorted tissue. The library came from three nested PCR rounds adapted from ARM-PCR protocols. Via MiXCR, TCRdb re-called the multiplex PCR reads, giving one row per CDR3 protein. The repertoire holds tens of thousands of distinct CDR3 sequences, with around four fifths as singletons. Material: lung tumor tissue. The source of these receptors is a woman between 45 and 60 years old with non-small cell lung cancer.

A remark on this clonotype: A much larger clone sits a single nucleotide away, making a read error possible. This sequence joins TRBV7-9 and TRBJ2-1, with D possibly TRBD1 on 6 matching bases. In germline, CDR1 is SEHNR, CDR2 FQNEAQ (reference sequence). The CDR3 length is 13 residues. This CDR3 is CASTLEQGFGQFF. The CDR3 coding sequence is TGTGCCAGCACCTTAGAACAGGGCTTCGGGCAGTTCTTC.

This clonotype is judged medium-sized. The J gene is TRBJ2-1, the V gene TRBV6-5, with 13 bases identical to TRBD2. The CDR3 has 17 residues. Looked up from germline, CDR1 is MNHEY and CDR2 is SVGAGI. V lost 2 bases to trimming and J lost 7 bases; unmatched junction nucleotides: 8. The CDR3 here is CASSYHTSGRAQNEQFF. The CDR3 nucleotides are TGTGCCAGCAGTTACCATACTAGCGGGAGGGCCCAAAATGAGCAGTTCTTC.

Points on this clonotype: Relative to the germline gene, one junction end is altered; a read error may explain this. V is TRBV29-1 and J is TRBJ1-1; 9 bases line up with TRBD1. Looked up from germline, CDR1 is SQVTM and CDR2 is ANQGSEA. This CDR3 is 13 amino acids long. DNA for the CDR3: TGCAGTGGAGCCGGGACAGGGAACACTGATGCTTTCTTT. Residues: CSGAGTGNTDAFF.

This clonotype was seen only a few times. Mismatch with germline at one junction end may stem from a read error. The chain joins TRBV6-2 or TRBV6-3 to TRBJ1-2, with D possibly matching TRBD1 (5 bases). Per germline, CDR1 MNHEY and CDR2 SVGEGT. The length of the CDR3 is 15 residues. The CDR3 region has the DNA TGTGTCAGCAGTTACATACGGGGCGAGTCCAATGGCTACACCTTC. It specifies CVSSYIRGESNGYTF.